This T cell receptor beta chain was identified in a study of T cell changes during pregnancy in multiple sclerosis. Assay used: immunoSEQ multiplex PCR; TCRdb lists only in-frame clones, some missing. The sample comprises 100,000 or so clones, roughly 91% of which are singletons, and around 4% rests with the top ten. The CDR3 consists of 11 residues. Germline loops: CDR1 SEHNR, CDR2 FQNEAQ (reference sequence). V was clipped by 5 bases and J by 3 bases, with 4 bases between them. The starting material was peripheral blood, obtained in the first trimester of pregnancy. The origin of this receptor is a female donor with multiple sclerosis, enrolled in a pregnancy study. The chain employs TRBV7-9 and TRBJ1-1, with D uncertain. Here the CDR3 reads CASSRDTEAFF. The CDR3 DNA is TGTGCCAGCAGCCGTGACACTGAAGCTTTCTTT.